These 15 T cell receptor beta chains were sequenced from one sample in a study of T cells in localized non-small cell lung cancer. Only in-frame clones appear in the TCRdb table, and some are missing; sequencing was by immunoSEQ multiplex PCR. The sample carries approximately 14,000 clones, around nine tenths recorded once. Sample: peripheral blood mononuclear cells, taken before any cancer treatment. The receptor set was obtained from a man aged 35 to 70 with stage III lung adenocarcinoma.

The rearrangement links TRBV14 to TRBJ2-7; 7 positions agree with TRBD1. The trim removed 3 bases at V and 3 bases at J, leaving 8 bases unmatched. Looked up from germline, CDR1 is SGHDN and CDR2 is FVKESK. This CDR3 region has 15 residues. The CDR3 reads CASSQNRGSYYEQYF. In nucleotides, the CDR3 is TGTGCCAGCAGCCAGAACAGGGGATCATACTACGAGCAGTACTTC. Full variable domain (missing parts from reference TRBV14 and TRBJ2-7): EAGVTQFPSHSVIEKGQTVTLRCDPISGHDNLYWYRRVMGKEIKFLLHFVKESKQDESGMPNNRFLAERTGGTYSTLKVQPAELEDSGVYFCASSQNRGSYYEQYFGPGTRLTVT.

In its sample, this clone was seen once. The rearrangement links TRBV10-1 to TRBJ1-4; 7 bases align to TRBD1. After removal of 5 bases from V and 3 bases from J, the junction contained 9 bases not matched to a gene. Germline V lookup: CDR1 WNHNN, CDR2 SYGVQD (reference sequence). There are 16 residues in the CDR3. CDR3 in DNA: TGCGCCAGCAGTCCCGGAGCAGGGGGACCTAATGAAAAACTGTTTTTT. As protein: CASSPGAGGPNEKLFF.

The chain uses TRBV28 and TRBJ2-2, with D possibly matching TRBD1 (6 bases). The CDR3 covers 14 residues. V shed 8 bases and J shed 3 bases, with 13 bases lying between them. Germline V gene lookup returns CDR1 MDHEN and CDR2 SYDVKM. In nucleotides, the CDR3 is TGTGCCAGCGGCCGGGACACAGACACCGGGGAGCTGTTTTTT. Encoded protein: CASGRDTDTGELFF. Supplemented by reference TRBV28 and TRBJ2-2, the full variable domain reads DVKVTQSSRYLVKRTGEKVFLECVQDMDHENMFWYRQDPGLGLRLIYFSYDVKMKEKGDIPEGYSVSREKKERFSLILESASTNQTSMYLCASGRDTDTGELFFGEGSRLTVL.

The chain is built from TRBV19 and TRBJ2-1; D is possibly TRBD2 (6 bases). Trimming shortened V by 4 bases and J by 7 bases, and 14 bases separated the two germline ends. This CDR3 has 14 residues. Germline CDR1 is LNHDA and CDR2 is SQIVND (reference sequence). Written as DNA, the CDR3 is TGTGCCAGTAGTACATTTGGAGGAGGGAATGAGCAGTTCTTC. It encodes CASSTFGGGNEQFF.

The chain has TRBV7-2 and TRBJ1-2; D is unclear. The CDR3 runs 13 residues. The germline CDR1 and CDR2 sequences are SGHTA and FQGNSA. V was cut by 3 bases and J by 4 bases, with 9 bases left in between. CDR3 in DNA: TGTGCCAGCAGCTTTATCTCCCTCTATGGCTACACCTTC. It translates to CASSFISLYGYTF.

The chain couples TRBV5-4 to TRBJ2-7; TRBD1 is a possible D gene (6 bases). This CDR3 contains 14 residues. CDR1 and CDR2 from the germline V gene are SGHNT and YYREEE (reference sequence). The V end was cut by 3 bases, the J end by 0 bases, with 10 bases between. The CDR3: CASSSRDNSYEQYF. CDR3 nucleotide sequence: TGTGCCAGCAGCTCGAGGGACAACTCCTACGAGCAGTACTTC.

The rearrangement links TRBV11-3 to TRBJ2-7; tentatively, D is TRBD1 or TRBD2 (5 bases each). The CDR3 is 13 residues long. Trimming removed 2 bases from V and 5 bases from J, with 10 bases in between. Germline CDR1 reads SGHNT; CDR2 reads YENEEA. The CDR3 is CASSLFGTDEQYF. Written as DNA, the CDR3 is TGTGCCAGCAGCTTATTCGGGACGGACGAGCAGTACTTC.

The V gene is TRBV5-8, the J gene TRBJ2-7, with D possibly TRBD2 on 5 matching bases. Per germline, CDR1 SGHTS and CDR2 YDEGEE. Between the trimmed V and J ends, which lost 2 bases and 3 bases, there was a span of 21 bases. The CDR3 is made up of 17 amino acids. DNA for the CDR3: TGTGCCAGCAGCTTAACAGCGGAGGCCCTTATCCTCTACGAGCAGTACTTC. Amino acids: CASSLTAEALILYEQYF.

This clone was seen just once. The chain has TRBV7-7 and TRBJ2-3; 7 positions agree with TRBD2. The trim removed 8 bases at V and 2 bases at J, leaving 4 bases unmatched. Germline assignment: CDR1 SSHAT and CDR2 FNYEAQ (reference sequence). This CDR3 is 13 amino acids long. As DNA, the CDR3 is TGTGCCAGCGCCGGGGGGAACACAGATACGCAGTATTTT. Translating it yields CASAGGNTDTQYF. Complete variable domain (other parts from reference TRBV7-7 and TRBJ2-3): GAGVSQSPRYKVTKRGQDVTLRCDPISSHATLYWYQQALGQGPEFLTYFNYEAQPDKSGLPSDRFSAERPEGSISTLTIQRTEQRDSAMYRCASAGGNTDTQYFGPGTRLTVL.

J is TRBJ1-2 and V is TRBV7-2, with 11 bases fitting TRBD1. This CDR3 is built from 16 residues. The V gene's germline CDR1 is SGHTA and CDR2 FQGNSA. The junction had 8 bases not matched to a gene; V was cut back by 1 base and J by 7 bases. CDR3 loop: CASSLGTGGRASGYTF. Here the CDR3 DNA reads TGTGCCAGCAGCTTAGGGACAGGGGGCCGGGCTAGTGGCTACACCTTC.

The chain recombines TRBV28 with TRBJ2-1, with a tentative D call TRBD2 (6 bases). With 5 bases removed from V and 4 bases from J, the gap between germline ends came to 12 bases. This CDR3 region has 14 residues. Germline values: CDR1 MDHEN, CDR2 SYDVKM. The CDR3 reads CASSPPTRYNEQFF. CDR3 nucleotide sequence: TGTGCCAGCAGTCCCCCGACTAGATACAATGAGCAGTTCTTC.

The chain combines TRBV28 with TRBJ2-4; perhaps D is TRBD1 or TRBD2 (5 bases each). This CDR3 is 11 amino acids long. V gave up 8 bases and J gave up 7 bases, with 9 bases separating them. Germline V gene data show CDR1 as MDHEN and CDR2 as SYDVKM. CDR3 amino acids: CASVGENIQYF. Written as DNA, the CDR3 is TGTGCCAGCGTAGGGGAGAACATTCAGTACTTC.

The CDR3: CASNLPAGVAQYF. In nucleotides, the CDR3 is TGCGCCAGCAACCTACCTGCCGGTGTGGCCCAGTACTTC. The chain carries TRBV4-1 and TRBJ2-5; D is uncertain. Germline loops: CDR1 MGHRA, CDR2 YSYEKL. The CDR3 is 13 amino acids. The V end lost 7 bases, the J end lost 9 bases, and 18 bases lay between the germline ends.

The V gene is TRBV7-6, the J gene TRBJ2-7; tentative D call: TRBD2 (5 bases). V shed 0 bases and J shed 2 bases, with 8 bases lying between them. CDR1 is SGHVS and CDR2 is FNYEAQ in the germline V gene. The CDR3 length is 14 residues. The CDR3 sequence: CASSLAEAPYEQYF. CDR3 nucleotide sequence: TGTGCCAGCAGCTTAGCGGAGGCCCCCTACGAGCAGTACTTC.

This clone was counted once. The chain links TRBV4-2 to TRBJ2-2, with D unclear. The length of the CDR3 is 12 residues. Germline V lookup: CDR1 LGHNA, CDR2 YNFKEQ. Trimming pared 0 bases from V and 9 bases from J, leaving 5 bases between. The CDR3 DNA is TGTGCCAGCAGCCAAGAAGGCTGGGAGCTGTTTTTT. This translates into CASSQEGWELFF.